This T cell receptor beta chain was recovered during a study of T-cell memory formation after mild COVID-19. The V and J ends lost 4 bases and 7 bases respectively, with 17 bases between them. There are 14 residues in the CDR3. Per germline, CDR1 SGDLS and CDR2 YYNGEE. This clonotype turned up a few times. TCRdb processed the 5' RACE reads anew with MiXCR; each CDR3 protein has one entry. The data hold hundreds of thousands of distinct CDR3 sequences, with around 19% observed a single time. This rearrangement joins TRBV9 to TRBJ1-1; the D is unclear. The receptor's source is an adult woman who had mild COVID-19 (a few samples of this study predate the infection). Cell type and time point are not known. Sequencing was carried out using PBMCs or a T cell subset sorted from them (not recorded which). The CDR3 here is CASSPPPPLLEAFF. CDR3 coding DNA: TGTGCCAGCAGCCCGCCCCCTCCTCTTCTTGAAGCTTTCTTT. Filled out from reference TRBV9 and TRBJ1-1, the complete variable domain reads DSGVTQTPKHLITATGQRVTLRCSPRSGDLSVYWYQQSLDQGLQFLIQYYNGEERAKGNILERFSAQQFPDLHSELNLSSLELGDSALYFCASSPPPPLLEAFFGQGTRLTVV.